One sample yielded the 19 T cell receptor beta chains listed below, sequenced in a study of metastatic and nonmetastatic thyroid tumors. With MiXCR, TCRdb called clones anew from the PCR reads. Of about 89,000 clones listed, under 15% are singletons. There were no patients who had received any treatment before thyroid surgery. Input material: tumor tissue. These receptors originate from a female donor with papillary thyroid cancer or a benign thyroid nodule (not recorded which). Some clones in this sample may be carry-over from other donors' samples.

This clone was picked up many times. The same CDR3 arises from other DNA sequences in this sample as well. This chain connects TRBV12-3 or TRBV12-4 to TRBJ1-1; D perhaps matches TRBD1 (5 bases). The length of the CDR3 is 13 residues. V was clipped by 5 bases and J by 2 bases, with 9 bases between them. The CDR3 here is CASSPRDNTEAFF. The DNA of the CDR3 is TGTGCCAGCAGTCCCCGGGACAACACTGAAGCTTTCTTT.

This clone was picked up many times. This chain joins TRBV20-1 and TRBJ1-3; TRBD1 might be the D (6 bases). CDR1 and CDR2 from the germline V gene are DFQATT and SNEGSKA (reference sequence). The CDR3 loop spans 13 amino acids. The ends were cut back, 6 bases at V and 5 bases at J, with 14 bases in the middle. CDR3 loop: CSAENRDRNTIYF. In nucleotides, the CDR3 is TGCAGTGCCGAGAACAGGGATAGAAACACCATATATTTT.

This clone has at least ten counts. The V call is TRBV4-1, the J call TRBJ2-6, with a weak D call TRBD2 (6 bases). CDR3 length: 17 amino acids. CDR1 and CDR2 (germline): MGHRA, YSYEKL. Trimming shortened V by 4 bases and J by 2 bases, and 15 bases separated the two germline ends. CDR3 DNA: TGCGCCAGCAGCCGGGCGGGGACCTCCCCTGGGGCCAACGTCCTGACTTTC. This gives the protein CASSRAGTSPGANVLTF.

This clone was seen only a few times. The chain carries TRBV7-8 and TRBJ1-4; D uncertain. V was trimmed by 5 bases and J by 1 base, leaving 11 bases between them. The CDR3 is 15 amino acids. CDR1 and CDR2 (germline): SGHVS, FQNEAQ. CDR3: CASSLGSGTNEKLFF. The CDR3 bases are TGTGCCAGCAGCCTAGGGAGCGGAACTAATGAAAAACTGTTTTTT.

This clone showed up many times. V is TRBV2 and J is TRBJ2-3; 8 bases fit TRBD1. The CDR3 loop spans 15 amino acids. Germline V gene data show CDR1 as SNHLY and CDR2 as FYNNEI. Unmatched junction bases numbered 4, after V lost 5 bases and J lost 0 bases. The CDR3, as DNA: TGTGCCAGCAGTCTTCACAGGGGGAGCACAGATACGCAGTATTTT. The encoded protein is CASSLHRGSTDTQYF.

This clone is medium-sized within its sample. The chain employs TRBV28 and TRBJ2-1; D possibly uses TRBD1 or TRBD2 (7 bases each). The CDR3 spans 15 residues. The V and J ends lost 3 bases and 15 bases respectively, with 24 bases between them. Germline V gives CDR1 MDHEN, CDR2 SYDVKM. CDR3 in DNA: TGTGCCAGCAGTTTGGGGGGGGGGACAGCGTGGGCTCGGTTCTTC. Amino acid sequence: CASSLGGGTAWARFF.

In regard to this clone: A much more abundant neighbour one base away suggests this may be a read error. This chain uses TRBV7-2 with TRBJ2-3; TRBD2 matches 10 bases. The CDR3 consists of 14 residues. Per the germline V gene, CDR1 is SGHTA and CDR2 is FQGNSA. Trimming took 7 bases from V and 5 from J; bases not matched to a gene: 6. The CDR3 spells CASTPSGSGDTQYF. CDR3 coding DNA: TGTGCCAGCACCCCTAGCGGGAGTGGAGATACGCAGTATTTT.

This clone has just a few counts. With a much larger clone just one base away, this may be a read error. Distinct nucleotide sequences in the sample also encode this CDR3. The rearrangement uses TRBV28 and TRBJ1-1, with a possible D match to TRBD1 (5 bases). In germline, CDR1 is MDHEN, CDR2 SYDVKM. The CDR3 has 15 amino acids. CDR3 in DNA: TGTGCCAGCACTTTACGGGGCCTTATGAACACTGAGGCTTTCTTT. Protein: CASTLRGLMNTEAFF.

In its sample, this clone was seen many times. V usage is TRBV12-3 or TRBV12-4 and J usage is TRBJ1-1; D perhaps matches TRBD1 (5 bases). Deletions cut 5 bases from V and 2 bases from J, with 12 bases between. This CDR3 is 14 amino acids long. The CDR3 is CASSTGHFNTEAFF. The CDR3 DNA sequence: TGTGCCAGCAGTACCGGACACTTCAACACTGAAGCTTTCTTT.

This clone was observed many times. Different DNA sequences within this sample yield the same CDR3. The V gene is TRBV9, the J gene TRBJ1-1, with D possibly being TRBD1 (5 bases). The CDR3 contains 15 residues. Trimming pared 4 bases from V and 0 bases from J, leaving 13 bases between. The germline V gene encodes CDR1 SGDLS and CDR2 YYNGEE. The CDR3 spells CASSPGGLMNTEAFF. The CDR3 DNA sequence: TGTGCCAGCAGCCCTGGGGGTTTAATGAACACTGAAGCTTTCTTT.

This clone has a handful of counts. This may come from a read error, since a much larger clone is one base off. Other nucleotide sequences from this sample produce the same CDR3. The chain uses TRBV15 and TRBJ2-3; D could derive from TRBD1 or TRBD2 (5 bases each). Germline V CDR1 and CDR2: LNHNV, YYDKDF (reference sequence). The CDR3 sequence is 16 residues long. Trimming took off 7 bases at V and 4 bases at J, with 21 bases between the two ends. Here the CDR3 reads CATTRDRGTWADTQYF. Here the CDR3 DNA reads TGTGCCACCACCCGGGATAGGGGCACTTGGGCAGATACGCAGTATTTT.

This clone was picked up many times. The CDR3 is CASSPPTGNYEQYF. The CDR3 DNA reads as TGTGCCAGCTCACCCCCGACAGGGAACTACGAGCAGTACTTC. The chain is built from TRBV18 and TRBJ2-7, with 7 bases fitting TRBD1. The CDR3 length is 14 residues. V shed 3 bases, J shed 3 bases, and the junction held 5 bases outside the gene matches. CDR1 is KGHSH and CDR2 is LQKENI in the germline V gene.

The sample holds many counts of this clone. J is TRBJ1-5 and V is TRBV6-2 or TRBV6-3; 7 bases align to TRBD1. The CDR3 loop spans 13 amino acids. The junction had 5 bases not matched to a gene; V was cut back by 5 bases and J by 7 bases. Germline CDR1 reads MNHEY; CDR2 reads SVGEGT. The chain's CDR3 is CASSEQGLQPQHF. The DNA for the CDR3 is TGTGCCAGCAGTGAACAGGGGCTGCAGCCCCAGCATTTT.

This clone was recorded a few times. The rearrangement joins TRBV5-4 to TRBJ2-1, with 14 bases fitting TRBD2. V lost 5 bases to trimming and J lost 9 bases; unmatched junction nucleotides: 10. Germline CDR1 reads SGHNT; CDR2 reads YYREEE (reference sequence). The CDR3 runs to 16 residues. For the CDR3, the DNA is TGTGCCAGCAGTTCAGGACTAGCGGGAGGCCGGGGTGAGCAGTTCTTC. Amino acids: CASSSGLAGGRGEQFF.

CDR3: CASSVGSEANYGYTF. CDR3 nucleotides: TGCGCCAGTAGCGTCGGCTCCGAAGCTAACTATGGCTACACCTTC. This sequence joins TRBV5-1 and TRBJ1-2; D unresolved. The germline V and J ends were trimmed by 8 bases and 0 bases, with 17 bases remaining between them. The CDR3 consists of 15 residues. Germline lookup yields CDR1 SGHRS and CDR2 YFSETQ.

This clone has at least ten counts. The gene calls are TRBV12-3 or TRBV12-4 and TRBJ2-7, with TRBD2 matching 9 bases. V shed 6 bases and J 7 bases; nucleotides not matched to a gene: 16. This CDR3 is 16 amino acids long. The CDR3 is CASRPAGGGRGLEQYF. CDR3 sequence (DNA): TGTGCCAGCAGACCCGCCGGGGGCGGGAGGGGCCTGGAGCAGTACTTC.

The rearrangement joins TRBV10-3 to TRBJ2-3; D gene ambiguous. Looked up from germline, CDR1 is ENHRY and CDR2 is SYGVKD. V lost 4 bases and J 0 bases, leaving 20 bases between the germline ends. This CDR3 is 18 amino acids long. DNA of the CDR3: TGTGCCATCAGTGGACTTCAAGGCCAGCCCCTTAGCACAGATACGCAGTATTTT. Its protein is CAISGLQGQPLSTDTQYF.

This clone was seen a few times. Its ends do not fully match the called genes, so a read error is possible. Different DNA sequences within this sample yield the same CDR3. V usage is TRBV24-1 and J usage is TRBJ2-2; D gene uncertain. Germline lookup yields CDR1 KGHDR and CDR2 SFDVKD. The length of the CDR3 is 14 residues. The CDR3 sequence is CATSMGFNTGELFF. CDR3 bases: TGTGCCACATCGATGGGGTTTAACACTGGGGAGCTGTTTTTT.

The chain recombines TRBV7-8 with TRBJ1-1; D is unresolved. Germline V gives CDR1 SGHVS, CDR2 FQNEAQ. V lost 3 bases to trimming and J lost 4 bases, with 12 bases between them. This CDR3 spans 14 amino acids. This chain's CDR3 is CASSFDPPGTEAFF. The DNA of the CDR3 is TGTGCCAGCAGCTTTGACCCTCCGGGCACTGAAGCTTTCTTT.